The 2 T cell receptor beta chains below were found in one sample sequenced in a study of CD4 and CD8 cells across lung adenocarcinoma regions. TCRdb processed the PCR reads anew with MiXCR; each CDR3 protein has one entry. This table has about 5,500 distinct CDR3 sequences, 50% appearing once. The sample taken for sequencing was CD4+ T cells from the margin of a lung tumor. The receptor source for this set is a male donor with lung adenocarcinoma. The CD4 and CD8 labels of this study may be unreliable.

This clonotype was picked up a small number of times. The rearrangement uses TRBV6-4 and TRBJ2-5, with TRBD2 identical over 11 bases. This CDR3 contains 15 residues. With V trimmed by 4 bases and J by 2 bases, 3 bases remained unmatched. CDR1 MRHNA and CDR2 SNTAGT come from the germline V gene. The CDR3 loop is CASSGTSGPQETQYF. The CDR3 DNA follows: TGTGCCAGCAGTGGGACTAGCGGGCCGCAAGAGACCCAGTACTTC.

The J gene is TRBJ2-4, the V gene TRBV10-1; a possible D gene is TRBD2 (5 bases). V lost 10 bases and J 13 bases, leaving 23 bases between the germline ends. The germline V gene encodes CDR1 WNHNN and CDR2 SYGVQD (reference sequence). The CDR3 is 13 residues long. The CDR3 DNA follows: TGCGCCACGGGTTCAGGAGGCACAAACACGCAGTACTTC. It codes for CATGSGGTNTQYF.